This T cell receptor beta chain is from a study of shared clonotypes between healthy human individuals. Findings and limits, study-wide: A handful of donors held roughly 5% of naive CD4 clonotypes in common.

This CDR3 region has 14 residues. Germline assignment: CDR1 SGHAT and CDR2 FQNNGV. V shed 6 bases and J shed 7 bases, with 19 bases lying between them. The authors loaded 200 ng DNA, tens of thousands of T cell genomes, into sorted-subset replicate PCRs. Profiling relied on immunoSEQ multiplex PCR, and the TCRdb table lists in-frame clones only, not all of them. There are approximately 2,000,000 clones in the sample; around 93% occur only once, and around 1.8% lies in the top ten. A word on this clone: The antigen is unknown.

Naivety among CD8 cells was defined by CD45RO negativity and positive CCR7 selection, thereby excluding terminally differentiated effector memory CD45RA+ cells. Healthy HIV-negative adults with no recent acute infections or vaccinations were recruited as donors. J is TRBJ2-7 and V is TRBV11-2; D is unclear. The TCR originated in a man aged 18 to 29 in good health. Some clones in this sample may be carry-over from other donors' samples. The source material was naive CD8+ T cells from PBMCs. The CDR3: CASSFHGGLLEQYF. Here the CDR3 DNA reads TGTGCCAGCAGTTTCCACGGCGGCCTCCTAGAGCAGTACTTC.